These 2 T cell receptor beta chains came from one sample sequenced in a study of blood T cell repertoires in COVID-19. Method: immunoSEQ multiplex PCR; TCRdb's copy keeps in-frame clones and lacks some. There are 130,000 or so clones in the sample; 80% to 90% occur only once, and around 30% lies in the top ten. Sequenced sample: peripheral blood. These TCRs come from a man in his 70s with active or convalescent COVID-19.

The rearrangement uses TRBV12-3 or TRBV12-4 and TRBJ1-2; D not certain. Trimming shortened V by 3 bases and J by 13 bases, and 18 bases separated the two germline ends. This CDR3 has 13 amino acids. In DNA, the CDR3 is TGTGCCAGCAGTTTGCCGGGAACGGCCCTGGGCACCTTC. This gives the protein CASSLPGTALGTF.

The rearrangement links TRBV11-1 to TRBJ2-1; a weak D match, TRBD2 (6 bases). CDR3 length equals 14 residues. The germline V gene encodes CDR1 SGHAT and CDR2 FQDESV (reference sequence). The V gene lost 0 bases and the J gene lost 6 bases, with 9 bases spanning the gap. CDR3 in DNA: TGTGCCAGCAGCTTAGCGTTAGCGGTCAATGAGCAGTTCTTC. Translating gives CASSLALAVNEQFF.